The T cell receptor (beta chain) under discussion was sequenced for a study of shared clonotypes between healthy human individuals. Across the whole study: Donors had three CD4 naive, three CD4 memory, two CD8 naive and one CD8 memory plate apiece.

Measured with immunoSEQ multiplex PCR; TCRdb has only the in-frame clones, and not every one. The profile shows around 1,100,000 clones, approximately 80% of them singletons. The germline gives CDR1 MNHEY, CDR2 SMNVEV (reference sequence). Trimming took off 4 bases at V and 8 bases at J, with 19 bases between the two ends. The CDR3 is made up of 15 amino acids. This TCR derives from a man in his late teens or twenties in good health. Some clones in this sample may be carry-over from other donors' samples. The specimen was memory CD4+ T cells from PBMCs. Subset of the sample: CD45RA-negative fraction. This chain uses TRBV27 with TRBJ2-3; perhaps TRBD2 as D (7 bases). This chain's CDR3 is CASSSTGAGEGTQYF. The CDR3 bases are TGTGCCAGCAGTTCCACGGGGGCGGGAGAGGGTACGCAGTATTTT.